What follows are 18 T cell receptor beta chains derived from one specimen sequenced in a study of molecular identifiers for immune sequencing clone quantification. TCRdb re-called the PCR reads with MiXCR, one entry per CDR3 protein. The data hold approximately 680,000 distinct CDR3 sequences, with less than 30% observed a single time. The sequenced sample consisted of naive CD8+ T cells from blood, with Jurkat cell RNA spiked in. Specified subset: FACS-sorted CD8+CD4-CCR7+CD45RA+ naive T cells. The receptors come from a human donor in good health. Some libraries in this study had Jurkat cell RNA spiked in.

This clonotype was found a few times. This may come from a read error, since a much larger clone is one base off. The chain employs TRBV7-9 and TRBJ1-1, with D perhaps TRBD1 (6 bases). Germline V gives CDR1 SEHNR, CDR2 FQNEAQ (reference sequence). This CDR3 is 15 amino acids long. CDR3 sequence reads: CASSLAGGGLTGAFF. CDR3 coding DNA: TGTGCCAGCAGCTTAGCAGGGGGTGGATTAACTGGAGCTTTCTTT. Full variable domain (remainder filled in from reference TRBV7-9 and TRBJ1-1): DTGVSQNPRHKITKRGQNVTFRCDPISEHNRLYWYRQTLGQGPEFLTYFQNEAQLEKSRLLSDRFSAERPKGSFSTLEIQRTEQGDSAMYLCASSLAGGGLTGAFFGQGTRLTVV.

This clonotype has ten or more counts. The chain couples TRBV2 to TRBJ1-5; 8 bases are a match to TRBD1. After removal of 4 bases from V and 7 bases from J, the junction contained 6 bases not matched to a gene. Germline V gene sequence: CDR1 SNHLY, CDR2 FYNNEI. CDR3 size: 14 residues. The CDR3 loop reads CASSVPGQAQPQHF. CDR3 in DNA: TGTGCCAGCAGTGTTCCGGGACAGGCACAGCCCCAGCATTTT.

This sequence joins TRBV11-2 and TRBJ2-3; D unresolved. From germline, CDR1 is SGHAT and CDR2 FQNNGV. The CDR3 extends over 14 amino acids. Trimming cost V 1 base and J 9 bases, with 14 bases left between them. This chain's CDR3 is CASSLGQLEATQYF. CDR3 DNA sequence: TGTGCCAGCAGCTTAGGCCAGCTAGAAGCCACGCAGTATTTT.

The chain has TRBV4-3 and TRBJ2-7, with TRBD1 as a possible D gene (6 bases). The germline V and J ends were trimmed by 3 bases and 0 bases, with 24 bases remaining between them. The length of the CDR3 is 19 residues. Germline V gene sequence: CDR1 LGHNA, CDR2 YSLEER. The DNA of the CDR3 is TGCGCCAGCAGCCACGCGACATCAAGTTTGGGGGCGACCTCCTACGAGCAGTACTTC. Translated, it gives CASSHATSSLGATSYEQYF.

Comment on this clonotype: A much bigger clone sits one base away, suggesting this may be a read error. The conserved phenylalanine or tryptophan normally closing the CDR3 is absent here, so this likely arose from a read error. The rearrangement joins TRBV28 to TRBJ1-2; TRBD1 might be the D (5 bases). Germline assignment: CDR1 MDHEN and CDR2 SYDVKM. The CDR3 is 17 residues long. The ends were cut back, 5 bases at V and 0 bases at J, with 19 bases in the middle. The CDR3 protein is CASSNFRRDGANYGYTL. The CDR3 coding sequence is TGTGCCAGCAGTAATTTCCGCCGGGACGGAGCTAACTATGGCTACACCCTC.

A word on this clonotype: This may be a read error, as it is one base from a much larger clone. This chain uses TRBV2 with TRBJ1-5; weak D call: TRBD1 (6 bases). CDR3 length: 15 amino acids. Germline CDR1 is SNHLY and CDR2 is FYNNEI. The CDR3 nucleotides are TGTGCCAGCAGTGGGACAGAATATAGCAATCAGCCCCCGCATTTT. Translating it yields CASSGTEYSNQPPHF.

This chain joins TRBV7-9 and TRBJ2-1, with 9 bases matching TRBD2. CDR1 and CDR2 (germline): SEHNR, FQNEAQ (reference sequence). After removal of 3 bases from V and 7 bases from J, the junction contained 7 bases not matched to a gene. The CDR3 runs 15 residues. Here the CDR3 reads CASSFIAGAQNEQFF. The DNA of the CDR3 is TGTGCCAGCAGCTTTATAGCGGGGGCCCAAAATGAGCAGTTCTTC.

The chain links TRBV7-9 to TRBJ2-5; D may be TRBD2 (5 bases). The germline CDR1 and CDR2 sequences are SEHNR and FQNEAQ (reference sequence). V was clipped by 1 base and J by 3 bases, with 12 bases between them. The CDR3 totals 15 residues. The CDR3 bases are TGTGCCAGCAGCTTAGGCCGGGGATACGAAGAGACCCAGTACTTC. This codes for CASSLGRGYEETQYF.

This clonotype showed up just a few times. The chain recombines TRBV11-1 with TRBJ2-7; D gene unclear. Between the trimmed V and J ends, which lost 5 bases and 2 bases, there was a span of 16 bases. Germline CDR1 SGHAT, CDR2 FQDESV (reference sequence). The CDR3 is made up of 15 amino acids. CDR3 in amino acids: CASSRSRGSTYEQYF. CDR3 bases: TGTGCCAGCAGCCGCTCCCGTGGGTCAACCTACGAGCAGTACTTC.

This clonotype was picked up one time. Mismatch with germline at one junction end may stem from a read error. The CDR3 DNA reads TGCGGCGTCCCATCGGGCGGCGGGGAGCTGTTTTTT. Its translation: CGVPSGGGELFF. This rearrangement joins TRBV29-1 to TRBJ2-2, with no clear D. Per germline, CDR1 SQVTM and CDR2 ANQGSEA. The length of the CDR3 is 12 residues.

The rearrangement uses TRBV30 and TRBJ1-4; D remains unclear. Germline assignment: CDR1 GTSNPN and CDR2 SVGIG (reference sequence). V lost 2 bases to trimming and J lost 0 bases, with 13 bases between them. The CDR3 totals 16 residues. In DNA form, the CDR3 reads TGTGCCTGGAGTCCCTCTTTTACCCCAACTAATGAAAAACTGTTTTTT. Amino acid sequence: CAWSPSFTPTNEKLFF.

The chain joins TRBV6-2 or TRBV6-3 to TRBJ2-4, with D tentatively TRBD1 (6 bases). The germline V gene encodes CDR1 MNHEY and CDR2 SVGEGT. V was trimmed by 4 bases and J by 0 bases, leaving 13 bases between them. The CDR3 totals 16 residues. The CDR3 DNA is TGTGCCAGCAGTTCGGCAGGGGTGTTAGCCAAAAACATTCAGTACTTC. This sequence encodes CASSSAGVLAKNIQYF.

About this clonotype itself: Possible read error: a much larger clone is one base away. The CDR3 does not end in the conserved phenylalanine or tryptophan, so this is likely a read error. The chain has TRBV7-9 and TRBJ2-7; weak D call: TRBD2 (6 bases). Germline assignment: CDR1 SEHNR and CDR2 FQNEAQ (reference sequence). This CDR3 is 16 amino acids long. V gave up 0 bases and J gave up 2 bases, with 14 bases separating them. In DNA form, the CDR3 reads TGTGCCAGCAGCTTAGCGCGCGGGGAAATGCCCTACGAGCAGTACCTC. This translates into CASSLARGEMPYEQYL.

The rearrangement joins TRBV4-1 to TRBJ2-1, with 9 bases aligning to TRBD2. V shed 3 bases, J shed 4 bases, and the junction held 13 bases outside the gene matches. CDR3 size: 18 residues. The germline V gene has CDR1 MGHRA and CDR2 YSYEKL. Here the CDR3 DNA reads TGCGCCAGCAGCCACGAGGGGGTCGGGCTAGCGGGATACAATGAGCAGTTCTTC. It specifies CASSHEGVGLAGYNEQFF.

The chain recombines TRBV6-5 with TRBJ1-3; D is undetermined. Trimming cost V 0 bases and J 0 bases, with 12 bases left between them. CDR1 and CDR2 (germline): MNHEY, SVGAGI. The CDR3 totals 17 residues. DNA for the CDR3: TGTGCCAGCAGTTACTCATTCGGACCTTCCTCTGGAAACACCATATATTTT. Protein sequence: CASSYSFGPSSGNTIYF.

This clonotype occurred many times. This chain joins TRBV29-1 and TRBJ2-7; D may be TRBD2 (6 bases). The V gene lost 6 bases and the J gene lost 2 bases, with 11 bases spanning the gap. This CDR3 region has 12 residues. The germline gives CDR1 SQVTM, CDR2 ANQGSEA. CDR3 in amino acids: CSVVADPYEQYF. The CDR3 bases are TGCAGCGTGGTAGCGGATCCCTACGAGCAGTACTTC.

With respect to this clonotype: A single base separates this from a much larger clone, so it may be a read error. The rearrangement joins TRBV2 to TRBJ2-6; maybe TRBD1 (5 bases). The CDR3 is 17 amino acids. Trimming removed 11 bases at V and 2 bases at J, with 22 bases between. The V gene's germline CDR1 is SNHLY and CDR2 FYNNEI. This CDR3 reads CACSRTPAEAGANVLTF. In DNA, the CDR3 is TGTGCCTGCTCGAGGACACCGGCTGAAGCTGGGGCCAACGTCCTGACTTTC.

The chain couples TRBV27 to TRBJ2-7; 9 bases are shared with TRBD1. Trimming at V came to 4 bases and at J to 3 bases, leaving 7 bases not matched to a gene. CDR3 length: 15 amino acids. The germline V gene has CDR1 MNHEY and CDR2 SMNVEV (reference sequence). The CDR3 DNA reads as TGTGCCAGCAGTTATAAGGGACAGGGAGTCTACGAGCAGTACTTC. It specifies CASSYKGQGVYEQYF.